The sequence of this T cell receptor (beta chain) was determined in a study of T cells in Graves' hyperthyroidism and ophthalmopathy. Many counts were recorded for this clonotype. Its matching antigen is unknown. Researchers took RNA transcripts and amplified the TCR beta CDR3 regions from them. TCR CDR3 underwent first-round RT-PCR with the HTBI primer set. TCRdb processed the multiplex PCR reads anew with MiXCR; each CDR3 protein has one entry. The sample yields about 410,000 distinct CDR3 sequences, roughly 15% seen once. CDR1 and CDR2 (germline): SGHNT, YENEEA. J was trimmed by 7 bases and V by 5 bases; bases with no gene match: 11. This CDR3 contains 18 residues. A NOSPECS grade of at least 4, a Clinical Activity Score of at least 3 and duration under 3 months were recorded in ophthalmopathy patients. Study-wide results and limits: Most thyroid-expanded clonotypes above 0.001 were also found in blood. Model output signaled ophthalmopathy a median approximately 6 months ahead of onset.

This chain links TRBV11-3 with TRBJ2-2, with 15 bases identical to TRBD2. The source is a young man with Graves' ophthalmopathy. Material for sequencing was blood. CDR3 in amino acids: CASSPLLGLAGGIGELFF. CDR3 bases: TGTGCCAGCAGCCCTCTCCTGGGACTAGCGGGGGGTATCGGGGAGCTGTTTTTT.